This T cell receptor (beta chain) is drawn from a study of Ad26.COV2.S vaccination and SARS-CoV-2 variants. Study-level points and caveats: Vaccine recipients posted higher spike-specific TCR breadth than their placebo counterparts. The breadth of spike-specific CD8+ and CD4+ T cell responses after vaccination was reportedly substantial. Similar non-spike TCR breadth was seen in vaccine and placebo recipients.

The V gene's germline CDR1 is MDHEN and CDR2 SYDVKM. CDR3 length: 13 residues. Profiled with immunoSEQ multiplex PCR; TCRdb holds only in-frame clones, not every one. The table records around 140,000 clones, 80% to 90% of them present only once. Concerning this clone: Antigen unknown.

This rearrangement joins TRBV28 to TRBJ1-6; D possibly corresponds to TRBD1 (5 bases). Material: peripheral blood, obtained after recovery from COVID-19. The receptor's source is a human donor who had recovered from COVID-19. For the CDR3, the DNA is TGTGCTTACCGACAGTCCTATAATTCACCCCTCCACTTT. Protein sequence: CAYRQSYNSPLHF.